This T cell receptor beta chain was profiled in a study of blood T cell repertoires in COVID-19. Produced via immunoSEQ multiplex PCR; TCRdb's table is partial and in-frame only. The profile covers 35,000 to 45,000 clones, with almost 85% appearing a single time and around an eighth taken by the ten largest. The CDR3 is 16 amino acids. Germline assignment: CDR1 WNHNN and CDR2 SYGVQD (reference sequence). J lost 2 bases, V lost 2 bases, and 6 bases had no gene match. The chain couples TRBV10-1 to TRBJ2-1; 7 nucleotides match TRBD2. Sequenced sample: peripheral blood. The TCR sequence derives from a human donor in a cohort sampled during active COVID-19. The CDR3 region is CASSEGTGLTYNEQFF. The CDR3 bases are TGCGCCAGCAGTGAGGGTACGGGACTAACCTACAATGAGCAGTTCTTC.